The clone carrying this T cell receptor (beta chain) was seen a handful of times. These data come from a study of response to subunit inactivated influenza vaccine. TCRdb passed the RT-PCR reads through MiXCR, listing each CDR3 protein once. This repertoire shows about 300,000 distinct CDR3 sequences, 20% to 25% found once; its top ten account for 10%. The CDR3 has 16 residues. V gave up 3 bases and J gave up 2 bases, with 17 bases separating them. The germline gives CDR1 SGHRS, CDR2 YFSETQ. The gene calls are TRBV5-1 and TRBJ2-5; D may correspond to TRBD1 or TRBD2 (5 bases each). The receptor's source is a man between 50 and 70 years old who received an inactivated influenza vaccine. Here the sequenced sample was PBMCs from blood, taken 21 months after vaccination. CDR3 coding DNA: TGCGCCAGCAGCTCTTCCGGGACCATAGAGCAAGAGACCCAGTACTTC. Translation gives CASSSSGTIEQETQYF.